A selection of T cell receptor beta chains follows, all from one sample in a study of a mutant IDH1 vaccine in newly diagnosed glioma. These receptors lack a known antigen. This table comes from immunoSEQ multiplex PCR, and its TCRdb copy is limited to in-frame clones, with some not included. Among 110,000 or so clones listed, approximately 87% were seen once. The starting material was PBMCs, obtained from a glioma patient whose treatment included an IDH1 peptide vaccine. These receptors were collected from a woman aged 45-60 years with glioma. Each CDR3 is given with its conserved first and last residue. The order of the fields is clone size, D gene, V gene, J gene, CDR3 DNA, CDR3 protein. A D gene is named only where the DNA matches it firmly. Clone size is stated in some rows and not others, as once, few, many or a class when expanded.

.,TRBD1,TRBV11-2,TRBJ2-7,TGTGCCAGCAGCCTGGGACAGCTTTCCGAGCAGTACTTC,CASSLGQLSEQYF
.,.,TRBV18,TRBJ1-3,TGTGCCAGCTCAACCGACCCTCCCGGCGCTGGAAACACCATATATTTT,CASSTDPPGAGNTIYF
.,.,TRBV7-8,TRBJ2-1,TGTGCCAGCAGCTTGGGGCGGGCCCGGGGAGGCAATGAGCAGTTCTTC,CASSLGRARGGNEQFF
.,TRBD1,TRBV6-5,TRBJ2-5,TGTGCCAGCAGTTACACGGGACAGGGGGCTTGGGAGACCCAGTACTTC,CASSYTGQGAWETQYF
few,TRBD1,TRBV27,TRBJ1-1,TGTGCCAGCAGAACTCACAGGGGAGGGAACACTGAAGCTTTCTTT,CASRTHRGGNTEAFF
.,.,TRBV19,TRBJ2-3,TGTGCCAGTAGTATTAGGGTCACAGATACGCAGTATTTT,CASSIRVTDTQYF
.,TRBD1,TRBV7-8,TRBJ2-1,TGTGCCAGCAGCTTAAGGGACAGGGCAATTAATGAGCAGTTCTTC,CASSLRDRAINEQFF
.,.,TRBV7-9,TRBJ2-1,TGTGCCAGCAGCTTTAACAGGCAGTACAATGAGCAGTTCTTC,CASSFNRQYNEQFF
.,TRBD1,TRBV19,TRBJ2-7,TGTGCCAGTAGTATCTCGGACAGGCCCTACGAGCAGTACTTC,CASSISDRPYEQYF
.,.,TRBV14,TRBJ1-1,TGTGCCAGCAGCCGCGGACGGGGAACAGGAGCTTTCTTT,CASSRGRGTGAFF
.,.,TRBV5-1,TRBJ1-1,TGCGCCAGCAGTCCTCACACCAGGGCCTTACAAATGAACACTGAAGCTTTCTTT,CASSPHTRALQMNTEAFF
.,.,TRBV30,TRBJ1-1,TGTGCCTGGAGCCAGCACATGAACACTGAAGCTTTCTTT,CAWSQHMNTEAFF